This entry describes one T cell receptor beta chain. As yet, its antigen is unknown. Other nucleotide sequences from this sample produce the same CDR3. Assay: immunoSEQ multiplex PCR; the TCRdb copy retains only in-frame clones and omits some. The sample lists 150,000 to 200,000 clones; roughly 93% were seen once. The sample belongs to a study of T cell responses to AZD1222 COVID-19 vaccine. At the level of the study: Timing groups of about 4 and about 12 weeks for second doses were pooled.

The CDR3 loop spans 11 amino acids. Trimming removed 6 bases at V and 3 bases at J, with 3 bases between. General observations from the study: Donor demographics were predominantly white British with a female majority; clonal diversity may be underestimated.

The clonotype comes from an adult in good health. The sequences come from peripheral blood, collected on day 0 of AZD1222 vaccination. The chain carries TRBV12-3 or TRBV12-4 and TRBJ1-3; D is undetermined. CDR3 in DNA: TGTGCCAGCAGCCTTGGAAACACCATATATTTT. This translates into CASSLGNTIYF.